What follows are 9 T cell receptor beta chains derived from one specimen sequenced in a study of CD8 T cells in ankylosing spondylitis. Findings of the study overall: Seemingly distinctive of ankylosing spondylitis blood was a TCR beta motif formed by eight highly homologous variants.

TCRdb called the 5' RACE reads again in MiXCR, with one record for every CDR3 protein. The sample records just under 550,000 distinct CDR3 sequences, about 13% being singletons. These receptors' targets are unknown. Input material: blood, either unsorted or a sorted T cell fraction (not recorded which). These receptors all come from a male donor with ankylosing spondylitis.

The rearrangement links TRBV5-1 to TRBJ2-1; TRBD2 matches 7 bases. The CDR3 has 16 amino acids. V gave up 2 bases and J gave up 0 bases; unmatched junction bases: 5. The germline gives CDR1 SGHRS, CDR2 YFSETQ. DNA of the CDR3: TGCGCCAGCAGCTTCTCCGGCGGGAGCTCCTACAATGAGCAGTTCTTC. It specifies CASSFSGGSSYNEQFF.

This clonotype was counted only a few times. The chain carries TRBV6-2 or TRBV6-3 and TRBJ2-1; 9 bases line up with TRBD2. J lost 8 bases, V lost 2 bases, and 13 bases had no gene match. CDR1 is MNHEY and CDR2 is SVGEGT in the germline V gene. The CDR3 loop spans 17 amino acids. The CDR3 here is CASSYGLSGTSPHEQFF. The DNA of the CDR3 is TGTGCCAGCAGTTACGGCCTATCCGGGACTAGCCCCCATGAGCAGTTCTTC.

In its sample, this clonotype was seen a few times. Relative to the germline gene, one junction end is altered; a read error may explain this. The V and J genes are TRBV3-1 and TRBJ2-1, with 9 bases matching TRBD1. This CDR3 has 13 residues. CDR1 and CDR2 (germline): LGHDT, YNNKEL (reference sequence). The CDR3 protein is CASSLLGGTGTVF. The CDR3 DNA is TGTGCCAGCAGCCTACTGGGGGGGACAGGGACGGTCTTC.

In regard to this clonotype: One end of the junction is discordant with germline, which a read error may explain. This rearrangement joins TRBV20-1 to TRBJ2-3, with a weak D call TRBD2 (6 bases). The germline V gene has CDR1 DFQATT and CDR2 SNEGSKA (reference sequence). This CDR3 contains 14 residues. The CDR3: CSARDSGSGDTQYF. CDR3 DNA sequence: TGCAGTGCTCGAGATAGCGGATCGGGGGATACGCAGTATTTT.

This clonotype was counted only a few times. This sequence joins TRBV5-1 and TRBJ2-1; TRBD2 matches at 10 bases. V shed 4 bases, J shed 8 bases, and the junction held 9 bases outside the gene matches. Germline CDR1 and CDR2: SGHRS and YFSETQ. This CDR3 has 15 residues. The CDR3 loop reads CASSLSSGSIDEQFF. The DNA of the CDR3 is TGCGCCAGCAGCCTCTCTAGCGGGAGTATAGATGAGCAGTTCTTC.

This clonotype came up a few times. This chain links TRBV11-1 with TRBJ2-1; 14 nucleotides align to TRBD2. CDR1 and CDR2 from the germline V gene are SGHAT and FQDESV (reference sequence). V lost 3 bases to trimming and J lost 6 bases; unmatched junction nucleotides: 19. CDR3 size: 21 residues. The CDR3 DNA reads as TGTGCCAGCAGCTTCTTCCTGGGACTAGCGGGAGAGGGTGGGGGATTCAATGAGCAGTTCTTC. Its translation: CASSFFLGLAGEGGGFNEQFF.

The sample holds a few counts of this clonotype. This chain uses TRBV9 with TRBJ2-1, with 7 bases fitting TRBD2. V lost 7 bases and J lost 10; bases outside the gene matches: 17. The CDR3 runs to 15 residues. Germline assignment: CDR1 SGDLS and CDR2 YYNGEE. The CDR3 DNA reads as TGTGCCAGCGGCTCAGGTGGGAGTGGGGAGGGGGAGCAGTTCTTC. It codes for CASGSGGSGEGEQFF.

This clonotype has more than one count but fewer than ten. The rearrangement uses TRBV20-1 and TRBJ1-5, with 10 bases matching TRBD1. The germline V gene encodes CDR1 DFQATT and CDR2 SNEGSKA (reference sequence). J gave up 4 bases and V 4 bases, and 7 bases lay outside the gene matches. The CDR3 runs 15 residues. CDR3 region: CSAKPTGGLNQPQHF. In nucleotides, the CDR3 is TGCAGTGCTAAACCGACAGGGGGCTTAAATCAGCCCCAGCATTTT.

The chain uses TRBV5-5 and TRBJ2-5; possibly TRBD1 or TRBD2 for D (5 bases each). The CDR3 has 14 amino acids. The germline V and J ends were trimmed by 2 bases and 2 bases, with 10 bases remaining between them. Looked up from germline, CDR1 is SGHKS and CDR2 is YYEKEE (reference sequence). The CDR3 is CASSFEGRQETQYF. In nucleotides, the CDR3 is TGTGCCAGCAGCTTTGAGGGACGGCAAGAGACCCAGTACTTC.